This T cell receptor beta chain was identified in a study of blood T cell repertoires in COVID-19. Data came from immunoSEQ multiplex PCR; TCRdb stores just in-frame clones and leaves some out. The sample comprises roughly 170,000 clones, 84% of which are singletons, and about 8% rests with the top ten. Germline values: CDR1 ENHRY, CDR2 SYGVKD. This CDR3 spans 14 amino acids. V dropped 7 bases and J dropped 6; count of bases not matched to a gene: 8. The sample taken for sequencing was peripheral blood. The sequence came from a man aged 35 to 55 who had recovered from COVID-19. The V gene is TRBV10-3, the J gene TRBJ2-2, with 7 bases matching TRBD1. The CDR3 region has the DNA TGTGCCATCACCGACAGGGAATCGGCCGGGGAGCTGTTTTTT. This encodes CAITDRESAGELFF.